The clone carrying this T cell receptor (beta chain) was recorded a few times. The target antigen is unknown. This entry is derived from a study of shared clonotypes between healthy human individuals. Study-wide findings and caveats: Generation probability values for non-shared clonotypes were lower than those for clonotypes shared by all four donors. Limitation of the genetic and exposure-history diversity represented came from the few donors. Rarefaction indicated that sorted-subset sequencing remained incomplete although depth was large.

V was cut by 1 base and J by 4 bases, with 4 bases left in between. The CDR3 is made up of 11 amino acids. Germline CDR1 reads GTSNPN; CDR2 reads SVGIG (reference sequence). Clones were read by immunoSEQ multiplex PCR, and TCRdb kept only the in-frame ones, dropping some. The data hold approximately 1,000,000 clones, with more than 75% observed a single time. The origin of this receptor is a man in his late teens or twenties in good health. Some clones in this sample may be carry-over from other donors' samples. The rearrangement joins TRBV30 to TRBJ1-1; D not certain. The sequenced sample consisted of memory CD4+ T cells from PBMCs. Subset defined: CD45RA-negative fraction. The CDR3 region is CAWSGSTEAFF. The DNA of the CDR3 is TGTGCCTGGAGTGGGTCCACTGAAGCTTTCTTT. Full variable domain (remainder filled in from reference TRBV30 and TRBJ1-1): SQTIHQWPATLVQPVGSPLSLECTVEGTSNPNLYWYRQAAGRGLQLLFYSVGIGQISSEVPQNLSASRPQDRQFILSSKKLLLSDSGFYLCAWSGSTEAFFGQGTRLTVV.